The rows below give T cell receptor beta chains drawn from one sample of a study of cytomegalovirus exposure and HLA in healthy donors. The table came from immunoSEQ multiplex PCR; TCRdb's copy has only in-frame clones and leaves some out. The table lists some 76,000 clones, roughly 82% of them singletons. Sequencing was done on a sample of PBMCs. The receptors here all came from a male donor in good health and CMV-seropositive. Each CDR3 is given with its conserved first and last residue. The D gene is left open where the match is weak. Part of the rows lack a size; the others show once, few, many or a class for expanded clones.

NA,TRBV15,TRBJ1-2,NA,13,CATSRDTTYGYTF,TGTGCCACCAGCAGAGATACGACTTATGGCTACACCTTC
TRBD2,TRBV10-3,TRBJ2-1,NA,14,CAISGAGGQNEQFF,TGTGCCATCAGCGGAGCGGGGGGGCAAAATGAGCAGTTCTTC
NA,TRBV7-3,TRBJ2-2,NA,18,CASSLRSPNEANTGELFF,TGTGCCAGCAGCTTAAGGTCGCCCAACGAGGCGAACACCGGGGAGCTGTTTTTT
TRBD2,TRBV14,TRBJ2-1,NA,16,CASSRTSGSYWNEQFF,TGTGCCAGCAGTCGGACTAGCGGGAGTTATTGGAATGAGCAGTTCTTC
NA,TRBV19,TRBJ2-2,NA,11,CASSQRGELFF,TGTGCCAGTAGTCAGCGCGGGGAGCTGTTTTTT
NA,TRBV28,TRBJ2-5,NA,12,CASSLTQETQYF,TGTGCCAGCAGTTTGACACAAGAGACCCAGTACTTC
NA,TRBV4-1,TRBJ2-1,NA,16,CASSQAGTHLDDEQFF,TGCGCCAGCAGCCAAGCCGGGACTCACCTGGATGATGAGCAGTTCTTC
TRBD1,TRBV4-3,TRBJ1-5,few,20,CASSQDLVGTGGLLDQPQHF,TGCGCCAGCAGCCAAGATCTCGTCGGGACAGGGGGCCTACTTGATCAGCCCCAGCATTTT
TRBD2,TRBV11-2,TRBJ2-7,NA,14,CASSFGGISYEQYF,TGTGCCAGCAGCTTCGGGGGGATCTCCTACGAGCAGTACTTC
TRBD1,TRBV2,TRBJ1-2,NA,14,CASRGTGTGYGYTF,TGTGCCAGCAGGGGGACAGGGACGGGCTATGGCTACACCTTC
TRBD2,TRBV2,TRBJ2-3,NA,18,CASLVGTSGLASTDTQYF,TGTGCCAGTTTAGTCGGGACTAGCGGGCTGGCTAGCACAGATACGCAGTATTTT
NA,TRBV9,TRBJ2-5,NA,14,CASSVYSGQETQYF,TGTGCCAGCAGCGTTTATAGCGGACAAGAGACCCAGTACTTC
NA,TRBV19,TRBJ2-2,NA,16,CASSIQGGRNTGELFF,TGTGCCAGTAGCATACAGGGAGGTAGGAACACCGGGGAGCTGTTTTTT
TRBD2,TRBV6-1,TRBJ2-3,once,15,CASRSGRSSTDTQYF,TGTGCCAGCAGAAGCGGGAGGTCTAGCACAGATACGCAGTATTTT
NA,TRBV20-1,TRBJ2-7,NA,11,CSALLTYEQYF,TGCAGTGCCCTATTAACCTACGAGCAGTACTTC
TRBD2,TRBV27,TRBJ2-1,NA,16,CASSSLTSGVYNEQFF,TGTGCCAGCAGTTCCCTGACTAGCGGAGTATACAATGAGCAGTTCTTC
NA,TRBV7-8,TRBJ1-2,NA,13,CASSLAPDHGYTF,TGTGCCAGCAGCTTAGCCCCAGATCATGGCTACACCTTC
NA,TRBV19,TRBJ1-3,NA,17,CASSIVPARLSGNTIYF,TGTGCCAGTAGTATAGTTCCTGCCAGACTGTCCGGAAACACCATATATTTT
NA,TRBV9,TRBJ2-3,NA,18,CASSVAISLARGTDTQYF,TGTGCCAGCAGCGTAGCTATCTCGCTAGCCAGGGGAACAGATACGCAGTATTTT
TRBD1,TRBV27,TRBJ2-7,NA,15,CASSLPGQGAYEQYF,TGTGCCAGCAGTTTACCGGGACAGGGAGCCTACGAGCAGTACTTC
TRBD2,TRBV19,TRBJ2-3,NA,16,CASSIARGGATDTQYF,TGTGCCAGTAGTATAGCCCGCGGGGGGGCAACAGATACGCAGTATTTT
TRBD1,TRBV7-3,TRBJ2-2,NA,17,CASSSTGQGINTGELFF,TGTGCCAGCAGCTCTACCGGACAGGGGATAAACACCGGGGAGCTGTTTTTT
TRBD1,TRBV7-2,TRBJ2-2,NA,16,CASSSRTGRNTGELFF,TGTGCCAGCAGCTCCAGGACAGGGAGGAACACCGGGGAGCTGTTTTTT
NA,TRBV7-3,TRBJ2-7,NA,15,CASSLTYHSSYEQYF,TGTGCCAGCAGCTTAACGTACCACAGTTCCTACGAGCAGTACTTC
TRBD1,TRBV6-5,TRBJ1-2,NA,14,CASSTRQGDYGYTF,TGTGCCAGCAGTACCCGACAGGGGGACTATGGCTACACCTTC
NA,TRBV11-2,TRBJ1-1,NA,15,CASSLVSAVSTEAFF,TGTGCCAGCAGCTTAGTCAGCGCGGTGAGCACTGAAGCTTTCTTT
NA,TRBV7-9,TRBJ1-1,NA,14,CASSLATGNTEAFF,TGTGCCAGCAGCTTAGCGACAGGGAACACTGAAGCTTTCTTT
TRBD2,TRBV19,TRBJ2-1,NA,17,CASSPEFGREGGNEQFF,TGTGCCAGTAGTCCCGAGTTTGGGCGGGAGGGCGGCAATGAGCAGTTCTTC
TRBD1,TRBV6-5,TRBJ2-1,few,15,CASSVGTGKSNEQFF,TGTGCCAGCAGTGTTGGGACAGGGAAGAGCAATGAGCAGTTCTTC
NA,TRBV7-6,TRBJ2-3,NA,13,CASSPVGTDTQYF,TGTGCCAGCTCTCCGGTGGGCACAGATACGCAGTATTTT
NA,TRBV21-1,TRBJ1-6,NA,17,CASSILPSGSYNSPLHF,TGTGCCAGCAGCATCCTTCCCAGCGGCTCCTATAATTCACCCCTCCACTTT
TRBD2,TRBV5-6,TRBJ2-1,few,19,CASSLGLSVAGPPYNEQFF,TGTGCCAGCAGCTTGGGTTTGTCGGTAGCGGGGCCCCCCTACAATGAGCAGTTCTTC
NA,TRBV5-1,TRBJ2-1,NA,15,CASSPSNPSYNEQFF,TGCGCCAGCAGCCCTAGCAATCCCTCCTACAATGAGCAGTTCTTC
TRBD2,TRBV6-5,TRBJ2-5,NA,14,CASSPTGEGETQYF,TGTGCCAGCAGTCCCACCGGGGAGGGAGAGACCCAGTACTTC
NA,TRBV9,TRBJ2-3,few,15,CASTIRGMGTDTQYF,TGTGCCAGCACTATCCGGGGGATGGGTACAGATACGCAGTATTTT
TRBD1,TRBV4-1,TRBJ2-7,NA,14,CASSQGRTGYEQYF,TGCGCCAGCAGCCAGGGCCGGACAGGGTACGAGCAGTACTTC
NA,TRBV27,TRBJ2-7,NA,14,CASSLGRKAYEQYF,TGTGCCAGCAGTTTGGGCAGGAAAGCCTACGAGCAGTACTTC
TRBD1,TRBV6-4,TRBJ1-2,NA,13,CASSTGTGYGYTF,TGTGCCAGCAGCACCGGGACAGGGTACGGCTACACCTTC
TRBD1,TRBV7-3,TRBJ2-1,NA,15,CASSSDRVGHNEQFF,TGTGCCAGCAGCTCCGACAGGGTGGGCCACAATGAGCAGTTCTTC
NA,TRBV30,TRBJ2-1,NA,13,CAWRETAYNEQFF,TGTGCCTGGAGAGAAACAGCCTACAATGAGCAGTTCTTC
NA,TRBV10-3,TRBJ2-3,NA,17,CAISESTATGSTDTQYF,TGTGCCATCAGTGAGTCGACGGCGACGGGATCCACAGATACGCAGTATTTT
NA,TRBV7-3,TRBJ2-1,NA,20,CASSPGPGQGSSGTYNEQFF,TGTGCCAGCAGCCCCGGTCCGGGACAGGGGTCTAGCGGGACTTACAATGAGCAGTTCTTC
NA,TRBV5-1,TRBJ1-1,NA,15,CASSFRETVNTEAFF,TGCGCCAGCAGCTTCCGGGAGACGGTGAACACTGAAGCTTTCTTT
NA,TRBV6-4,TRBJ1-2,NA,14,CASTPERSFYGYTF,TGTGCCAGCACCCCGGAGCGTTCCTTCTATGGCTACACCTTC
NA,TRBV7-6,TRBJ2-5,NA,14,CASSRLGGVETQYF,TGTGCCAGCAGCCGATTAGGGGGTGTGGAGACCCAGTACTTC
TRBD2,TRBV18,TRBJ2-1,NA,15,CASSPSPSGSNEQFF,TGTGCCAGCTCACCATCGCCTAGCGGGAGCAATGAGCAGTTCTTC
TRBD2,TRBV18,TRBJ2-3,NA,16,CASSPLDSSGADTQYF,TGTGCCAGCTCACCCTTAGATTCTAGCGGCGCAGATACGCAGTATTTT
TRBD1,TRBV5-6,TRBJ2-5,NA,16,CASSLRTGGSQETQYF,TGTGCCAGCAGCTTGCGGACAGGGGGAAGCCAAGAGACCCAGTACTTC
NA,TRBV14,TRBJ1-2,NA,13,CASSQDPLRGYTF,TGTGCCAGCAGCCAAGATCCCCTACGTGGCTACACCTTC
NA,TRBV7-9,TRBJ1-2,few,14,CASSLIAGRYGYTF,TGTGCCAGCAGCTTAATTGCGGGGAGATATGGCTACACCTTC
TRBD1,TRBV6-4,TRBJ2-2,once,15,CASSDGGQGTGELFF,TGTGCCAGCAGTGACGGGGGACAGGGAACCGGGGAGCTGTTTTTT
NA,TRBV29-1,TRBJ2-7,NA,14,CSVSSEIYSYEQYF,TGCAGCGTTAGTTCGGAGATATACTCCTACGAGCAGTACTTC
TRBD1,TRBV30,TRBJ1-2,NA,15,CAWTISAGTAYGYTF,TGTGCCTGGACCATCAGCGCCGGGACAGCCTATGGCTACACCTTC
NA,TRBV11-3,TRBJ1-1,NA,12,CASSPDGGDAFF,TGTGCCAGCAGCCCGGACGGGGGTGACGCTTTCTTT
TRBD1,TRBV7-9,TRBJ2-7,few,14,CASSPTGESYEQYF,TGTGCCAGCAGCCCGACAGGGGAGTCCTACGAGCAGTACTTC
TRBD2,TRBV5-1,TRBJ2-3,NA,16,CASSSMSGGVTDTQYF,TGCGCCAGCAGCTCAATGAGCGGGGGGGTCACAGATACGCAGTATTTT
TRBD1,TRBV19,TRBJ1-4,few,17,CASSLSAPGQGNEKLFF,TGTGCCAGTAGTTTGTCCGCCCCGGGACAGGGAAACGAAAAACTGTTTTTT
TRBD1,TRBV5-1,TRBJ1-1,NA,13,CASSLAGTGGAFF,TGCGCCAGCAGCTTGGCGGGGACAGGGGGTGCTTTCTTT